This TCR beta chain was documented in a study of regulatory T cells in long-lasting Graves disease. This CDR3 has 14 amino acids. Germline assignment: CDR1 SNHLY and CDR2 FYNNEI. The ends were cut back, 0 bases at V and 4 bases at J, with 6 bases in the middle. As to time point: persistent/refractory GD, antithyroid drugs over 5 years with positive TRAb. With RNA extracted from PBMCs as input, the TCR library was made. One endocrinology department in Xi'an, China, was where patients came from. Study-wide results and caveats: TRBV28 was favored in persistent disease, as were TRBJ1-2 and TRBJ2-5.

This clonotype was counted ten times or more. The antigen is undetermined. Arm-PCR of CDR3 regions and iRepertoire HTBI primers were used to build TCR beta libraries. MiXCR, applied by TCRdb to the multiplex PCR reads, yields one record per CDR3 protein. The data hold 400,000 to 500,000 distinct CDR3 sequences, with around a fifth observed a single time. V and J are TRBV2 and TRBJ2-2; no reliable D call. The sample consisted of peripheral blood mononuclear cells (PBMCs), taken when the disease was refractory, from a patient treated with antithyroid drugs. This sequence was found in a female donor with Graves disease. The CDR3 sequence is CASSEAFSTGELFF. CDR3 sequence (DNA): TGTGCCAGCAGTGAAGCGTTCTCCACCGGGGAGCTGTTTTTT. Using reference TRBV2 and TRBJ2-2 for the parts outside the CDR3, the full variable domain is EPEVTQTPSHQVTQMGQEVILRCVPISNHLYFYWYRQILGQKVEFLVSFYNNEISEKSEIFDDQFSVERPDGSNFTLKIRSTKLEDSAMYFCASSEAFSTGELFFGEGSRLTVL.